The next 9 T cell receptor beta chains were all read from a single sample in a study of lung T cells in sarcoidosis with Löfgren's syndrome (dated 2017 in TCRdb). Sequencing used an Illumina MiSeq. Starting from the raw public reads, TCRdb applied fastp trimming at Q25, assembled clones with MiXCR and retained in-frame beta chains. One record per CDR3 amino acid sequence lists the most common genes and DNA. This sample gives under 20,000 distinct CDR3 sequences in total; 20% to 25% of them show up just once. 0.65% to 0.9% of the sample is held by the ten biggest clonotypes. Sequencing was carried out using CD4+ T cells from bronchoalveolar lavage. Receptors originate from a human donor with sarcoidosis (Löfgren's syndrome or another form), or a control subject (not recorded which).

Of note for this clonotype: This clone may be a read error of a much larger clone one base away. J is TRBJ1-1 and V is TRBV6-9; unclear D gene. CDR1 and CDR2 from the germline V gene are MNHGY and SVAAGI. V gave up 3 bases and J gave up 4 bases, with 9 bases separating them. The CDR3 runs to 13 residues. The CDR3 here is CASSYRSGTEAFF. Written as DNA, the CDR3 is TGTGCCAGCAGTTACCGTAGTGGCACTGAAGCTTTCTTT.

This clonotype was recorded many times. The gene calls are TRBV28 and TRBJ1-1, with 12 bases matching TRBD1. Trimming cost V 10 bases and J 7 bases; bases outside gene matches: 7. Germline V gene data show CDR1 as MDHEN and CDR2 as SYDVKM. The CDR3 covers 13 residues. The DNA of the CDR3 is TGTGCCATAGGGGGGACAGGGGGCATTGAAGCTTTCTTT. The encoded protein is CAIGGTGGIEAFF.

This clonotype was counted ten times or more. J is TRBJ2-4 and V is TRBV7-9; D gene unclear. Trimming removed 8 bases from V and 4 bases from J, with 9 bases in between. Germline assignment: CDR1 SEHNR and CDR2 FQNEAQ (reference sequence). The CDR3 loop spans 12 amino acids. The CDR3 sequence is CASGTDKNIQYF. DNA of the CDR3: TGTGCCAGCGGAACAGATAAAAACATTCAGTACTTC. Complete variable domain (other parts from reference TRBV7-9 and TRBJ2-4): DTGVSQNPRHKITKRGQNVTFRCDPISEHNRLYWYRQTLGQGPEFLTYFQNEAQLEKSRLLSDRFSAERPKGSFSTLEIQRTEQGDSAMYLCASGTDKNIQYFGAGTRLSVL.

This clonotype was detected many times. The J gene is TRBJ1-1, the V gene TRBV7-2; no reliable D call. Trimming took off 5 bases at V and 3 bases at J, with 10 bases between the two ends. The CDR3 has 13 residues. Germline V gene sequence: CDR1 SGHTA, CDR2 FQGNSA. The CDR3 DNA reads TGTGCCAGCAGCGTCGCCGGGGACACTGAAGCTTTCTTT. Translation gives CASSVAGDTEAFF.

Concerning this clonotype itself: A read error is possible here, since a much larger clone lies one base away. The chain joins TRBV28 to TRBJ1-1, with D unclear. Germline-derived CDR1 and CDR2 are MDHEN and SYDVKM. V lost 3 bases and J 4 bases, leaving 12 bases between the germline ends. This CDR3 comprises 14 residues. The CDR3 sequence: CASSFRTGSTEAFF. The CDR3 DNA is TGTGCCAGCAGTTTCAGGACTGGGAGCACTGAAGCTTTCTTT.

This clonotype was seen many times. V is TRBV7-2 and J is TRBJ1-5; perhaps TRBD1 as D (5 bases). Germline values: CDR1 SGHTA, CDR2 FQGNSA. The V and J ends lost 1 base and 15 bases respectively, with 16 bases between them. This CDR3 region has 13 residues. CDR3 nucleotides: TGTGCCAGCAGCTTAGGACCCTCCCAGGGCGGGCATTTT. This codes for CASSLGPSQGGHF.

This clonotype has ten or more counts. This chain connects TRBV28 to TRBJ2-5; D unclear. The germline CDR1 and CDR2 sequences are MDHEN and SYDVKM. This CDR3 contains 15 residues. With 5 bases removed from V and 4 bases from J, the gap between germline ends came to 17 bases. Here the CDR3 DNA reads TGTGCCAGCAGTCTACTGTTGGGGATGGGAGAGACCCAGTACTTC. As protein: CASSLLLGMGETQYF.

This clonotype has a count of ten or more. The chain carries TRBV20-1 and TRBJ2-1, with 8 nucleotides matching TRBD2. V was pared by 4 bases and J by 0 bases, with 11 bases of the junction left unmatched. Germline V gene sequence: CDR1 DFQATT, CDR2 SNEGSKA (reference sequence). This CDR3 is 17 amino acids long. This CDR3 is CSATSLAGPDSYNEQFF. The CDR3 DNA follows: TGCAGTGCTACATCCCTAGCGGGTCCCGACTCCTACAATGAGCAGTTCTTC.

This clonotype occurred a few times. V is TRBV3-1 and J is TRBJ1-1; 8 bases are shared with TRBD1. V trimming: 3 bases; J trimming: 3 bases; junction bases outside the gene matches: 3. CDR3 length: 14 residues. Germline loops: CDR1 LGHDT, CDR2 YNNKEL (reference sequence). The CDR3 spells CASSHADRDTEAFF. The CDR3 coding sequence is TGTGCCAGCAGCCACGCGGACAGGGACACTGAAGCTTTCTTT.